The clone carrying this T cell receptor beta chain was seen repeatedly, ten times or more. This entry comes from a study of regulatory T cells in long-lasting Graves disease. Study background: Graves' cases, newly diagnosed, had used antithyroid drugs under 3 months.

Assembly of TCR beta libraries relied on iRepertoire HTBI primers together with Arm-PCR of CDR3 regions. TCRdb independently ran MiXCR on the multiplex PCR reads; one entry per CDR3 protein. The sample records 550,000 or so distinct CDR3 sequences, approximately 12% being singletons. Time point denoted: newly diagnosed GD, antithyroid drugs for less than 3 months. With RNA extracted from PBMCs as input, the TCR library was made. Doctors identified Graves' disease using the American Thyroid Association guidelines. The ends lost 4 bases at V and 0 bases at J; junction bases unmatched: 2. The germline V gene has CDR1 SGHAT and CDR2 FQNNGV. The CDR3 is 15 amino acids. These data are also associated with another study on T cells in Graves' hyperthyroidism and ophthalmopathy.

This TCR was recovered from a woman aged 25 to 45 with Graves disease. V usage is TRBV11-2 and J usage is TRBJ2-1, with 8 bases matching TRBD2. The sequencing here drew on peripheral blood mononuclear cells (PBMCs), taken at new diagnosis, from a patient treated with antithyroid drugs. CDR3 DNA sequence: TGTGCCAGCAGCTCGGGACTAGGCTCCTACAATGAGCAGTTCTTC. The encoded protein is CASSSGLGSYNEQFF. Complete variable domain (other parts from reference TRBV11-2 and TRBJ2-1): EAGVAQSPRYKIIEKRQSVAFWCNPISGHATLYWYQQILGQGPKLLIQFQNNGVVDDSQLPKDRFSAERLKGVDSTLKIQPAKLEDSAVYLCASSSGLGSYNEQFFGPGTRLTVL.